The T cell receptor (beta chain) described here comes from a study of shared clonotypes between healthy human individuals (dated by TCRdb to the early 2020s). The study in broad terms: A couple of women and a few men aged 18 to 49 years were included in the cohort. The study deeply sequenced blood TCR repertoires of five healthy adults to estimate repertoire size and the extent of clonotype sharing between individuals. To increase sequencing depth and limit assay-specific biases, TCR repertoire library preparation and sequencing were carried out by different laboratories using diverse techniques. Leukapheresis yielded between about 0.9 and 9.5 billion PBMCs per donor. For each donor, three plates each were used for CD4 naive and CD4 memory, two plates were used for CD8 naive, and one plate was used for CD8 memory. General study outcomes and caveats: The small number of donors limited the genetic and exposure-history diversity represented. Sampling was restricted to blood, and TCR repertoires in tissues likely differ from the TCR repertoires found in blood. Compared with non-shared clonotypes, the clonotypes found in all four sorted-subset donors had higher generation probabilities. Around 5% of naive CD4, more than 3% of naive CD8, around 2.3% of memory CD4, and approximately 0.4% of memory CD8 clonotypes were shared across a few donors. Naive subsets generally had larger estimated clonotype richness than memory subsets did. Pairwise subsampling indicated that sequencing depth was expected to affect the degree of clonotype sharing among donors. Incomplete sequencing was indicated by rarefaction of sorted-subset datasets, despite the large sequencing depth.

A few counts support this clone. Its specific antigen is unknown. The sample holds no much larger clone one base away, and base qualities are not on file. The donors were healthy, HIV-negative adults with no recently reported acute infections or vaccinations. Every donor was a Caucasian adult residing in Nashville, Tennessee, USA. CD4+ T cells were enriched through magnetic negative selection, after which naive cells were positively selected on CD45RA and the remaining negative fraction served as the memory subset. After blood collection by leukapheresis, PBMCs were isolated using Ficoll-Histopaque density gradient centrifugation and then cryopreserved in the vapor phase of liquid nitrogen. Analytical flow cytometry was used to check the purity and quantity of each magnetically sorted T cell population. Genomic DNA was isolated from every sorted fraction and measured by UV absorbance on a Nanodrop 2000c.

Using the deep immunoSEQ assay, TCR CDR3 regions were amplified from genomic DNA by multiplex PCR. For each cell subset, the extracted genomic DNA was distributed evenly across all wells of several immunoSEQ 96-well plates, and each plate served as one replicate. For sorted subsets, 200 to 250 ng of genomic DNA, equivalent to 25,000 to 35,000 T cell genomes, went into each replicate PCR. Purified libraries were quantified with a Qubit 3.0 fluorometer, sized on a Bioanalyzer 2100, and re-quantified with the KAPA Library Quantification kit. Each immunoSEQ 96-well plate was sequenced on its own single-read 150-cycle Illumina NextSeq 550 flow cell. In the paper's pipeline: Because only junctional sequences without quality scores were contained in the immunoSEQ output, filtering matching that applied to full-length reads could not be performed. To assign V/J genes and CDR3, sequences were annotated using PyIR, a Python wrapper for IgBLAST v1.9, with IMGT germline references. Any read was removed if the V/J assignment was weak (E-value above 1e-6), the CDR3 was missing, or the read contained stop codons, out-of-frame junctions, or ambiguous translated residues. A V3J clonotype was defined by an identical inferred V gene, J gene, and CDR3 amino acid sequence. Percentage overlap between repertoires was calculated by dividing the number of shared unique clonotypes by the size of the smaller repertoire. Three approaches were used to assess repertoire richness: RTK rarefaction, the Chao1 estimator, and Recon v2.1 estimates of unobserved clonotypes. Generation probabilities were computed with OLGA for all TCRbeta clonotypes obtained by the gDNA method from a few donors. Here the immuneACCESS table is served through TCRdb, limited to in-frame sequences with V and J called. Missing clones are a known gap in these copies; in checked studies unresolved V genes cover under half, and the rest lacks a known reason. That table gives V, J and clone size, and the DNA gave D and trimming. The sample yields over a million clones; 75% were counted once. The biggest ten clones account for about 1.5% of the sample.

The sequence came from a young man in good health. Sequencing input: memory CD4+ T cells sorted from blood. The sample's cell subset or site, from its label and the paper: CD45RA-negative fraction.

The DNA sequence is as follows: TGTGCCAGCAGCTTAGATGACATTCAGCCCCAGCATTTT. Its coded protein is CASSLDDIQPQHF. Recombination joined TRBV7-9 with TRBJ1-5; no D gene call is confident. CDR1 and CDR2 were assigned from the germline V gene (reference sequence) as SEHNR and FQNEAQ. V loses 1 base, J loses 6 bases, and the germline ends lie 7 bases apart. Including the terminal cysteine and phenylalanine, the CDR3 comprises 13 residues. The entry retains the CDR3 DNA only, 39 bases that are in frame from base 1. Beyond the CDR3, the reference TRBV7-9 and TRBJ1-5 genes provide the residues; the full variable domain reads: DTGVSQNPRHKITKRGQNVTFRCDPISEHNRLYWYRQTLGQGPEFLTYFQNEAQLEKSRLLSDRFSAERPKGSFSTLEIQRTEQGDSAMYLCASSLDDIQPQHFGDGTRLSIL.